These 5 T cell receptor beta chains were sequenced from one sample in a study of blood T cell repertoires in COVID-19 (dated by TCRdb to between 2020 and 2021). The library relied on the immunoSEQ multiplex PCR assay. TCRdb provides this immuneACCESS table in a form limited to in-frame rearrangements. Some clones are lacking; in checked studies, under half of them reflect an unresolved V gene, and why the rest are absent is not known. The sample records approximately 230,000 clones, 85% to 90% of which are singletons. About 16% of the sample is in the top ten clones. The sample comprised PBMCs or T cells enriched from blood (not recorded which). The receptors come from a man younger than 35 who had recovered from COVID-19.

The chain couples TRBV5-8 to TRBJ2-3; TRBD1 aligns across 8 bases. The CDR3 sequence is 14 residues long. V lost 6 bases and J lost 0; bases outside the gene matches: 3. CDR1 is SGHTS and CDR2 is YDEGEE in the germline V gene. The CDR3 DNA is TGTGCCAGCACCCGGGACAGGAGCACAGATACGCAGTATTTT. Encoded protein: CASTRDRSTDTQYF.

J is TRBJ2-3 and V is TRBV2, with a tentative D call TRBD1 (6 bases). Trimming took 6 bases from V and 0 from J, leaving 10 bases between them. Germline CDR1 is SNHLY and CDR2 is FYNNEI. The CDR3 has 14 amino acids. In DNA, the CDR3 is TGTGCCAGCAGCCCTGACAGGAGCACAGATACGCAGTATTTT. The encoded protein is CASSPDRSTDTQYF.

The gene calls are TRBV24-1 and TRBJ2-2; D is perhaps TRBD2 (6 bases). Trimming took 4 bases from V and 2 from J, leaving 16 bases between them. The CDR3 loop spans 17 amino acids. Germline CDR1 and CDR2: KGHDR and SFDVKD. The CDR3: CATSETGTQTNTGELFF. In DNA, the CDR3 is TGTGCCACCAGTGAAACCGGGACTCAAACAAACACCGGGGAGCTGTTTTTT.

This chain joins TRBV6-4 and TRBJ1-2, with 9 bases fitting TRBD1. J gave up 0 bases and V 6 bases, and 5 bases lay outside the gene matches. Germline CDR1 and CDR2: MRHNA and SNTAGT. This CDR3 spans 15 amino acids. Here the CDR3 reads CASSRDREANYGYTF. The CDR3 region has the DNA TGTGCCAGCAGCCGGGACAGGGAAGCTAACTATGGCTACACCTTC.

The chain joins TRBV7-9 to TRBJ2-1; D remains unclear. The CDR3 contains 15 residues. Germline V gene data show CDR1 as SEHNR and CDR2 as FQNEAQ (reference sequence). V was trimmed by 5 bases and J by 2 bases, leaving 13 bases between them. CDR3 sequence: CASSPVVAAYNEQFF. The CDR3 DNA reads TGTGCCAGCAGCCCCGTTGTGGCGGCCTACAATGAGCAGTTCTTC.